This TCR beta chain was retrieved from a study of regulatory T cells in long-lasting Graves disease. Looking at the study overall: Patients with new Graves' disease had used antithyroid drugs below 3 months.

Regarding time point: newly diagnosed GD, antithyroid drugs for less than 3 months. Scientists built the TCR library using RNA that was extracted from PBMCs. Relying on iRepertoire HTBI primers and Arm-PCR of CDR3 regions, the team built TCR beta libraries. From the multiplex PCR reads, TCRdb called clonotypes with MiXCR, one entry per CDR3 protein. The sample holds hundreds of thousands of distinct CDR3 sequences, over 15% seen once. At least ten counts were recorded for this clonotype. The V end lost 10 bases, the J end lost 2 bases, and 12 bases lay between the germline ends. The V gene's germline CDR1 is SGHRS and CDR2 YFSETQ. This CDR3 is built from 12 residues. These data also featured in a second study, about T cells in Graves' hyperthyroidism and ophthalmopathy.

The chain recombines TRBV5-1 with TRBJ1-1, with TRBD1 as a possible D gene (5 bases). The specimen was peripheral blood mononuclear cells (PBMCs), collected at new diagnosis, from a patient treated with antithyroid drugs. This receptor was taken from a man aged 35-49 years with Graves disease. The CDR3 protein is CASGRANTEAFF. The CDR3 DNA reads TGCGCCTCCGGCAGGGCTAACACTGAAGCTTTCTTT. Full variable domain (missing parts from reference TRBV5-1 and TRBJ1-1): KAGVTQTPRYLIKTRGQQVTLSCSPISGHRSVSWYQQTPGQGLQFLFEYFSETQRNKGNFPGRFSGRQFSNSRSEMNVSTLELGDSALYLCASGRANTEAFFGQGTRLTVV.